These 24 T cell receptor beta chains were sequenced from one sample in a study of beta chain features in type 1 diabetes. The study's findings and limits: Patients with Type 1 diabetes showed moderately but significantly shorter TCRB CDR3s in all four CD4+ subsets.

Expressed TCRB transcripts were sequenced because the entire RNA isolate underwent reverse transcription. Data came from immunoSEQ multiplex PCR; TCRdb stores just in-frame clones and leaves some out. The table shows around 260,000 clones, with roughly 25% occurring only once. The antigens these receptors bind are not known. Sequenced sample: naive CD4+ T cells from blood. These receptor sequences come from a woman in her twenties or thirties with type 1 diabetes.

This clone was counted a few times. DNA for the CDR3: TGTGCCAGCAGTAAGAGAGATTACAATGAGCAGTTCTTC. Protein: CASSKRDYNEQFF. The chain joins TRBV27 to TRBJ2-1, with D unclear. Trimming removed 5 bases at V and 4 bases at J, with 9 bases between. The CDR3 consists of 13 residues. In germline, CDR1 is MNHEY, CDR2 SMNVEV (reference sequence).

The chain has TRBV29-1 and TRBJ2-1; 7 nucleotides align to TRBD1. The CDR3 spans 13 residues. The germline V gene encodes CDR1 SQVTM and CDR2 ANQGSEA. V lost 3 bases to trimming and J lost 5 bases; unmatched junction nucleotides: 4. This chain's CDR3 is CSVDRGQHNEQFF. CDR3 DNA sequence: TGCAGCGTTGACAGGGGACAGCACAATGAGCAGTTCTTC.

This clone turned up a few times. The chain has TRBV29-1 and TRBJ2-5, with TRBD2 matching over 11 bases. Germline V gene data show CDR1 as SQVTM and CDR2 as ANQGSEA. CDR3 length equals 13 residues. The V gene end was trimmed by 6 bases and the J gene end by 5 bases; junction bases not matched to a gene: 5. The CDR3 DNA is TGCAGCGTGGATCGGACTAGCGGGGAGACCCAGTACTTC. Its protein is CSVDRTSGETQYF.

This chain links TRBV7-2 with TRBJ2-7, with 8 bases identical to TRBD1. V shed 5 bases, J shed 9 bases, and the junction held 9 bases outside the gene matches. The CDR3 covers 13 residues. Per germline, CDR1 SGHTA and CDR2 FQGNSA. CDR3 sequence reads: CASSRGQGSGQYF. Here the CDR3 DNA reads TGTGCCAGCAGCCGTGGACAGGGTAGCGGGCAGTACTTC. The full variable domain, its missing parts supplied by reference TRBV7-2 and TRBJ2-7, is GAGVSQSPSNKVTEKGKDVELRCDPISGHTALYWYRQSLGQGLEFLIYFQGNSAPDKSGLPSDRFSAERTGGSVSTLTIQRTQQEDSAVYLCASSRGQGSGQYFGPGTRLTVT.

This clone came up a few times. The chain employs TRBV15 and TRBJ2-5; possible D gene TRBD2, 6 bases. CDR1 is LNHNV, CDR2 YYDKDF, per germline (reference sequence). V dropped 0 bases and J dropped 8 bases, with 13 bases sitting between them. The length of the CDR3 is 14 residues. DNA for the CDR3: TGTGCCACCAGCAGAGACAGGGACTTCAACACCCAGTACTTC. Its translation is CATSRDRDFNTQYF.

The V call is TRBV7-3, the J call TRBJ2-2; 8 bases map to TRBD1. Germline CDR1 is SGHTA and CDR2 is FQGTGA. V was clipped by 2 bases and J by 1 base; unmatched bases: 3. The CDR3 has 16 residues. CDR3 sequence (DNA): TGTGCCAGCAGCTTAGGAGGGACAGGGAACACCGGGGAGCTGTTTTTT. Amino acids: CASSLGGTGNTGELFF.

This clone has just a few counts. V and J are TRBV18 and TRBJ2-7; 10 nucleotides line up with TRBD1. With 3 bases clipped from V and 6 bases from J, the junction kept 5 bases outside the gene matches. From germline, CDR1 is KGHSH and CDR2 LQKENI. The CDR3 is 14 residues long. The CDR3: CASSPGTGEAEQYF. The CDR3 nucleotides read TGTGCCAGCTCACCCGGGACAGGGGAGGCCGAGCAGTACTTC. The whole variable domain, remainder taken from reference TRBV18 and TRBJ2-7, is NAGVMQNPRHLVRRRGQEARLRCSPMKGHSHVYWYRQLPEEGLKFMVYLQKENIIDESGMPKERFSAEFPKEGPSILRIQQVVRGDSAAYFCASSPGTGEAEQYFGPGTRLTVT.

This clone was detected only a few times. The gene calls are TRBV10-3 and TRBJ2-5; TRBD2 matches at 10 bases. The V and J ends lost 6 bases and 1 base, in that order; junction bases with no gene match: 2. This CDR3 spans 14 amino acids. CDR1 is ENHRY, CDR2 SYGVKD, per germline. CDR3 protein: CAIRTSGPQETQYF. The CDR3 DNA follows: TGTGCCATCAGGACTAGCGGGCCCCAAGAGACCCAGTACTTC.

There are a few counts of this clone. The CDR3 DNA reads as TGCGCCAGCAGCCAAGGACTAGCGGTATCCTACGAGCAGTACTTC. Translation gives CASSQGLAVSYEQYF. The rearrangement uses TRBV4-1 and TRBJ2-7; 9 bases fit TRBD2. Unmatched junction bases numbered 2, after V lost 1 base and J lost 1 base. Germline V gene sequence: CDR1 MGHRA, CDR2 YSYEKL. The CDR3 runs 15 residues.

The chain is built from TRBV5-1 and TRBJ2-3; 9 nucleotides line up with TRBD2. In germline, CDR1 is SGHRS, CDR2 YFSETQ. The CDR3 extends over 14 amino acids. V shed 4 bases, J shed 5 bases, and the junction held 5 bases outside the gene matches. The chain's CDR3 is CASSNPSGIDTQYF. CDR3 DNA: TGCGCCAGCAGCAATCCTAGCGGGATAGATACGCAGTATTTT.

This clone was seen a few times. The CDR3 protein is CASSLGGGRRSDTQYF. DNA of the CDR3: TGCGCCAGCAGCCTTGGAGGCGGGAGGAGGTCAGATACGCAGTATTTT. The genes are TRBV4-1 and TRBJ2-3; 8 bases agree with TRBD2. The V and J ends lost 4 bases and 4 bases, in that order; junction bases with no gene match: 10. This CDR3 has 16 amino acids. Germline V gene sequence: CDR1 MGHRA, CDR2 YSYEKL.

The rearrangement joins TRBV5-1 to TRBJ2-7; 11 bases line up with TRBD2. After removal of 9 bases from V and 1 base from J, the junction contained 9 bases not matched to a gene. This CDR3 region has 15 residues. Germline V lookup: CDR1 SGHRS, CDR2 YFSETQ. The CDR3 loop reads CATAPTSGSSYEQYF. The DNA of the CDR3 is TGCGCCACCGCCCCAACTAGCGGGAGTTCCTACGAGCAGTACTTC.

This chain uses TRBV30 with TRBJ2-1; 11 bases fit TRBD2. Trimming at V came to 0 bases and at J to 0 bases, leaving 7 bases not matched to a gene. CDR1 and CDR2 (germline): GTSNPN, SVGIG (reference sequence). The CDR3 runs to 18 residues. CDR3 coding DNA: TGTGCCTGGAGTGTAATAGCGGGAGGGCTCTTCTCCTACAATGAGCAGTTCTTC. Translation gives CAWSVIAGGLFSYNEQFF.

This clone was detected only a few times. The chain has TRBV5-1 and TRBJ2-3; D possibly corresponds to TRBD1 (5 bases). The CDR3 loop spans 13 amino acids. V lost 0 bases and J lost 3, with 5 bases in between. Germline loops: CDR1 SGHRS, CDR2 YFSETQ. The CDR3 protein is CASSLGQTDTQYF. The CDR3 nucleotides are TGCGCCAGCAGCTTGGGACAGACAGATACGCAGTATTTT.

CDR3 nucleotide sequence: TGTGCCAGCAGCCCCTTAAATAGGGACAGGGACGCTTTCTTT. Protein sequence: CASSPLNRDRDAFF. This chain uses TRBV9 with TRBJ1-1, with TRBD1 matching over 9 bases. There are 14 residues in the CDR3. V gave up 4 bases and J gave up 11 bases; unmatched junction bases: 12. Germline V CDR1 and CDR2: SGDLS, YYNGEE.

The chain has TRBV28 and TRBJ2-6, with 10 bases aligning to TRBD1. In germline, CDR1 is MDHEN, CDR2 SYDVKM. J gave up 4 bases and V 10 bases, and 13 bases lay outside the gene matches. The CDR3 is 17 residues long. CDR3 bases: TGTGCCACTCACTGGGGACAGGGGATATCGGGGGCCAACGTCCTGACTTTC. Amino acids: CATHWGQGISGANVLTF. Combining the CDR3 with reference TRBV28 and TRBJ2-6 gives the whole variable domain DVKVTQSSRYLVKRTGEKVFLECVQDMDHENMFWYRQDPGLGLRLIYFSYDVKMKEKGDIPEGYSVSREKKERFSLILESASTNQTSMYLCATHWGQGISGANVLTFGAGSRLTVL.

This sequence joins TRBV7-3 and TRBJ2-1, with 12 bases aligning to TRBD2. Germline loops: CDR1 SGHTA, CDR2 FQGTGA. V lost 5 bases and J lost 6; bases outside the gene matches: 5. CDR3 size: 15 residues. CDR3 sequence (DNA): TGTGCCAGCAGCATGACTAGCGGGAGTACCAATGAGCAGTTCTTC. Amino acid sequence: CASSMTSGSTNEQFF.

The V call is TRBV2, the J call TRBJ2-1; the match to TRBD2 covers 13 bases. The ends lost 11 bases at V and 3 bases at J; junction bases unmatched: 7. CDR1 and CDR2 (germline): SNHLY, FYNNEI. The CDR3 runs to 15 residues. CDR3 bases: TGTGCCGGCACCGGACTAGCGGGAGTCTACAATGAGCAGTTCTTC. Translating it yields CAGTGLAGVYNEQFF. Full variable domain (missing parts from reference TRBV2 and TRBJ2-1): EPEVTQTPSHQVTQMGQEVILRCVPISNHLYFYWYRQILGQKVEFLVSFYNNEISEKSEIFDDQFSVERPDGSNFTLKIRSTKLEDSAMYFCAGTGLAGVYNEQFFGPGTRLTVL.

This clone was observed a handful of times. Here the CDR3 DNA reads TGTGCCATCAGCCCACAGGGGGCAAAGGAGACCCAGTACTTC. This sequence encodes CAISPQGAKETQYF. V is TRBV10-3 and J is TRBJ2-5; 9 nucleotides agree with TRBD1. This CDR3 has 14 residues. Germline CDR1 ENHRY, CDR2 SYGVKD. V lost 6 bases, J lost 5 bases, and 7 bases stayed unmatched.

The chain recombines TRBV9 with TRBJ1-1; 7 bases align to TRBD1. The J segment lost 1 base and the V segment lost 3 bases, leaving 3 bases of the junction unmatched. Germline V gene sequence: CDR1 SGDLS, CDR2 YYNGEE. The CDR3 sequence is 14 residues long. CDR3 loop: CASSAGTANTEAFF. CDR3 bases: TGTGCCAGCAGCGCTGGGACAGCGAACACTGAAGCTTTCTTT.

The table lists this clone with a few counts. A junction boundary mismatches the germline segment, possibly from a read error. V usage is TRBV5-4 and J usage is TRBJ2-1, with 8 bases that match TRBD2. Germline V gene data show CDR1 as SGHNT and CDR2 as YYREEE (reference sequence). This CDR3 is 12 amino acids long. The CDR3 spells CASSLAGGEPVF. The CDR3 region has the DNA TGTGCCAGCAGCTTGGCCGGGGGGGAGCCAGTCTTC. Together with reference TRBV5-4 and TRBJ2-1, the CDR3 gives the full variable domain: ETGVTQSPTHLIKTRGQQVTLRCSSQSGHNTVSWYQQALGQGPQFIFQYYREEENGRGNFPPRFSGLQFPNYSSELNVNALELDDSALYLCASSLAGGEPVFGPGTRLTVL.

The V call is TRBV28, the J call TRBJ1-1, with D possibly being TRBD1 (5 bases). Germline CDR1 reads MDHEN; CDR2 reads SYDVKM. CDR3 length: 14 amino acids. V dropped 0 bases and J dropped 3 bases, with 8 bases sitting between them. CDR3 protein: CASSLWGGDTEAFF. The CDR3 DNA reads TGTGCCAGCAGTTTATGGGGGGGAGACACTGAAGCTTTCTTT.

Of note for this clone: Other DNA sequences in this specimen translate into the identical CDR3. The chain is built from TRBV9 and TRBJ2-3; D gene ambiguous. The germline V gene encodes CDR1 SGDLS and CDR2 YYNGEE. V lost 4 bases to trimming and J lost 2 bases, with 2 bases between them. The CDR3 runs 11 residues. The CDR3 spells CASSLTDTQYF. CDR3 sequence (DNA): TGTGCCAGCAGCCTCACAGATACGCAGTATTTT.

This sequence joins TRBV29-1 and TRBJ2-3; 9 bases match TRBD1. Trimming removed 6 bases from V and 0 bases from J; junction bases left unmatched: 13. Germline V gene sequence: CDR1 SQVTM, CDR2 ANQGSEA. The CDR3 has 17 residues. In DNA form, the CDR3 reads TGCAGCGTCTTCGGTGGCATGGGACAGGGAAGCACAGATACGCAGTATTTT. Its translation is CSVFGGMGQGSTDTQYF.